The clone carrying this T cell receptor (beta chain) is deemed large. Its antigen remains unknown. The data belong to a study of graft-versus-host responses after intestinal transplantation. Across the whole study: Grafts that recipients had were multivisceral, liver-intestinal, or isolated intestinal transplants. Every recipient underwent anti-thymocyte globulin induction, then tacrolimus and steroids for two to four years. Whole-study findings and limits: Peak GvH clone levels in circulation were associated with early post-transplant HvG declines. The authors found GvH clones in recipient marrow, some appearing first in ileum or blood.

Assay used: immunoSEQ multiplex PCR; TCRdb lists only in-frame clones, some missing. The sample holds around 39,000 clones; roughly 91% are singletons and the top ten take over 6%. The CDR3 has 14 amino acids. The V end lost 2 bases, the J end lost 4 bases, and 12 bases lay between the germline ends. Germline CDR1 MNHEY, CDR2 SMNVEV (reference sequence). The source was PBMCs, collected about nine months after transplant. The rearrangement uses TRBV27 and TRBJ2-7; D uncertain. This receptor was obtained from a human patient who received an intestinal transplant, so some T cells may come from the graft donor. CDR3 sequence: CASSLVGRSYEQYF. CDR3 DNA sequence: TGTGCCAGCAGTTTAGTCGGGCGGTCTTACGAGCAGTACTTC.